The entry that follows covers one T cell receptor (beta chain) sequence. What it binds is unknown. The sample comes from a study of T cell responses to AZD1222 COVID-19 vaccine. Trimming removed 5 bases from V and 5 bases from J; junction bases left unmatched: 12. Germline V CDR1 and CDR2: SGHVS, FNYEAQ. The CDR3 has 16 amino acids. Assay: immunoSEQ multiplex PCR; the TCRdb copy retains only in-frame clones and omits some. The sample contains 100,000 to 150,000 clones, approximately 86% of which appear only once. Study-level findings and limits: Spike as a whole was targeted by vaccine-associated CD4 TCRs, dominant at 160-218 and 743-854. The donor cohort was predominantly white British with a female majority, and clonal diversity may have been underestimated.

The source of this sequence is an adult in good health. Sequencing was performed on peripheral blood, taken on day 0 of AZD1222 vaccination. The J gene is TRBJ2-3, the V gene TRBV7-6; 8 nucleotides match TRBD2. CDR3 nucleotide sequence: TGTGCCAGCAGCACCCTAGCGGCCCTAGCGGGAGATACGCAGTATTTT. It translates to CASSTLAALAGDTQYF.